One sample yielded the 2 T cell receptor beta chains listed below, sequenced in a study of Ad26.COV2.S vaccination and SARS-CoV-2 variants. The treatment is: some 19 received Ad26.COV2.S at low or high dose, single or two shots; about 5 received placebo; per-sample allocation not given. Material that was analyzed had been drawn on day 63 after the first vaccine or placebo injection. Profiled with immunoSEQ multiplex PCR; TCRdb holds only in-frame clones, not every one. The data show under 300,000 clones, approximately 88% seen once. Sequenced material: peripheral blood, taken in a trial of Ad26.COV2.S vaccine versus placebo. Source of these receptors: a person aged 18-65 years who received the Ad26.COV2.S COVID-19 vaccine or a placebo.

The gene calls are TRBV4-3 and TRBJ2-7, with a weak D call TRBD1 (5 bases). The CDR3 spans 16 residues. V was cut by 1 base and J by 0 bases, with 13 bases left in between. Germline loops: CDR1 LGHNA, CDR2 YSLEER. The DNA for the CDR3 is TGCGCCAGCAGCCAAGCGCCGTGGGGCCCCTCCTACGAGCAGTACTTC. Its protein is CASSQAPWGPSYEQYF.

V usage is TRBV5-6 and J usage is TRBJ1-3; D possibly corresponds to TRBD1 (5 bases). Trimming removed 3 bases at V and 4 bases at J, with 8 bases between. This CDR3 has 13 amino acids. Germline values: CDR1 SGHDT, CDR2 YYEEEE. The CDR3, as DNA: TGTGCCAGCAGCTCGGGGGTAGGAAACACCATATATTTT. Encoded protein: CASSSGVGNTIYF.